This T cell receptor beta chain was documented in a study of blood T cell repertoires in COVID-19. For the study at large: Italy, Spain and the United States were the sources of the convalescent and acute COVID-19 samples.

V dropped 3 bases and J dropped 5 bases, with 10 bases sitting between them. The CDR3 length is 13 residues. Germline-derived CDR1 and CDR2 are KGHSH and LQKENI. TCRdb's copy holds only in-frame clones and misses some; the assay was immunoSEQ multiplex PCR. The sample shows more than 50,000 clones, about three quarters of them seen only once. The sequence was collected from a man aged 65 to 79 with active or convalescent COVID-19. The chain carries TRBV18 and TRBJ1-1; D remains ambiguous. The sequenced sample was peripheral blood. The CDR3 DNA is TGTGCCAGCTCACCTTCGGGTAGGACTGAAGCTTTCTTT. Encoded protein: CASSPSGRTEAFF.